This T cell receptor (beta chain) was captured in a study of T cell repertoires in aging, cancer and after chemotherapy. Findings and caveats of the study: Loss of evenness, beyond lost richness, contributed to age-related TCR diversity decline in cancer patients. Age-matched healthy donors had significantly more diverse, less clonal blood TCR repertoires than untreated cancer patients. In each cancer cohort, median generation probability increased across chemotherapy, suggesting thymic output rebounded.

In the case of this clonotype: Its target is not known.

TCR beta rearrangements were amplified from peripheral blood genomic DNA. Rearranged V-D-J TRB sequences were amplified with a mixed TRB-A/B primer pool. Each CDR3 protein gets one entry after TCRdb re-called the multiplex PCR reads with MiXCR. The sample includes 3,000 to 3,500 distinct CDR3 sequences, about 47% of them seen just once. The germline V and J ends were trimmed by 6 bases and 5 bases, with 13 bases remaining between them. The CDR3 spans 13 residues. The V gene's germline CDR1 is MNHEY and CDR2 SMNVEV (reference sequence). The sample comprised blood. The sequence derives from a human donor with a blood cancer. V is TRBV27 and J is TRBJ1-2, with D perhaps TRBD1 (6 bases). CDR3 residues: CASRLDRRYGYTF. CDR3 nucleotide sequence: TGTGCCAGCAGGTTGGACAGAAGGTATGGCTACACCTTC.